Sequencing of this TCR beta chain was carried out in a study of cytomegalovirus exposure and HLA in healthy donors (dated by TCRdb to about 2017). About the study as a whole: In an earlier analysis of under 750 of the donors, 276 Gb of sequence data and some 100 million unique TCR beta sequences from 150 million to 200 million T cells were reported. To study patterns of TCR occurrence, a later analysis re-analyzed previously published TCR beta repertoires from under 750 donors and added high-resolution HLA genotyping. High-throughput TCR immunosequencing, statistical association of individual TCRs with disease status, and machine learning were combined to predict cytomegalovirus infection status. The study aimed to test whether cataloging public T cell receptors could reveal signatures of past pathogen exposure. About five DR-DQ haplotypes were treated as single units for association and clustering because of strong linkage in the cohort. All discovery cohort repertoires had been generated on a single sequencing platform. Rather than drawing on any new phenotypic data, the later analysis identified candidate immune exposures from TCR beta sequences and the way those sequences occurred across donors. The study used immunosequencing to profile the T cell repertoires of several hundred subjects and linked those repertoires to cytomegalovirus serostatus. Across some 400 genotyped donors of the cohort, an average of approximately 200,000 unique TCR beta nucleotide sequences per donor were sequenced, and roughly a sixth of those sequences were non-productive. Approximately 310 gigabases of sequencing data and approximately 84 million unique TCR sequences were included in an early release covering about 600 HLA-typed donors. Donor age, sex, ethnicity and CMV serostatus were compiled together with the repertoire data. Class I and class II HLA loci were covered by the typing at four-digit resolution. Of the roughly 390 genotyped donors, more than 75% were placed in the genetic ancestry cluster associated with self-reported Caucasian donors. A later genetic analysis took genome-wide SNP genotypes for about 55% of the roughly 700 donors and used that subset as a discovery cohort. In addition to the first cohort of around 670 subjects, a separate validation cohort of approximately 130 different subjects was used. In an earlier analysis of a few hundred of the donors, high-throughput TCR beta sequencing was used to judge whether each TCR beta V gene segment behaved as functional or pseudogenic. The number of donors typed differed by locus, with 629-630 for A, B, C, DRB1 and DQB1, 522 for DQA1, 606 for DPA1, and 472 for DPB1.

A remark on this clone: Which antigen it targets is not known.

Study-wide conclusions, independent of this receptor: Specific HLA alleles were associated with 15,000 to 20,000 TCR beta sequences at a false discovery rate of 0.05 in a later analysis. A later genetic analysis associated a missense DCLRE1C variant with V-gene and J-gene trimming of TCR beta chains, and an independent cohort replicated the association. Correlated functional status among segregating V segments might be attributable to linkage disequilibrium, but an unknown experimental factor could not be ruled out. Compared with the roughly 600-donor mean, donors in an Asian-associated ancestry cluster had fewer N-insertions in productive TCRs, according to a later genetic analysis. The sequencing pipeline was judged likely to have produced a cluster of highly shared sequence variants as a technical artifact. Compared with equally common non-associated chains, HLA-associated TCR beta chains in a later analysis were more clonally expanded and had lower generation probabilities. A later analysis found that most CMV-associated TCR beta chains appeared HLA-restricted, with HLA associations seemingly driven largely by CMV exposure. The classifier was reported to diagnose cytomegalovirus status with high specificity and sensitivity in both the original and validation cohorts. HLA typing was unavailable for some donors at each locus, so association tests used only the typed subset. A further reported finding was that TCR beta sequences accurately predicted the HLA-A and HLA-B alleles for most subjects in the first cohort. Roughly uniform sequencing depth across donors was assumed in presence/absence analyses, although this assumption may not hold. In vitro tests confirmed that a few of the cytomegalovirus-associated TCR beta chains recognize cytomegalovirus antigens. Broadly in line with IMGT annotations, most TCR beta V segments showed up in productive rearrangements about 87% or about 30% of the time in an earlier analysis of 587 of the donors. Approximately 18 rarely observed V segments, including chromosome 9 orphons, were excluded from the earlier analysis of several hundred of the donors because counts were too low. The authors suggested that the approach could potentially be generalized to other disease states and immunological phenotypes. A later analysis found that TCR association rates varied across HLA loci, with DRB1 alleles showing the most associated TCRs and HLA-C alleles the fewest. Most TCR sequences were seen in very few donors, while some public TCRs were found in many individuals. According to a later analysis, parvovirus B19, influenza, CMV and Epstein-Barr virus appeared linked to several top co-occurrence clusters. In this cohort, only TCR beta chains were sequenced, and detectable features were limited by the absence of alpha or paired-chain data. For the cohort, immune exposure information was limited to CMV serostatus. Some IMGT-functional V segments, including TRBV6-2 and TRBV6-3, could not be distinguished by the 87-base-pair reads and were therefore excluded. When HLA alleles, especially DR and DQ, strongly co-occurred, TCR associations were difficult to assign to individual alleles. In the study, 150 to 200 TCR beta chains were listed as associated with cytomegalovirus.

In total, roughly 710 healthy bone marrow donors made up the cohort. All cohort members were sampled while nominally healthy, although unrecorded immune exposures were likely present. The donor tested CMV seronegative and was one of the 352 seronegative cohort members. A peripheral blood sample was collected from each donor, and TCR beta sequencing was performed on peripheral blood mononuclear cells. The Qiagen DNeasy Blood Extraction Kit was used to extract genomic DNA from the blood cell samples. Sequences MDHEN (CDR1) and SYDVKM (CDR2) are obtained from the germline V gene. The CDR3 spans 12 residues, from the cysteine through the phenylalanine. Of all the DNA, just the CDR3 is kept, 36 bases in frame from base 1. A distance of 5 bases separates the germline ends of V and J, which lose 6 bases and 0 bases respectively. The method was the immunoSEQ multiplex PCR assay. For the multiplex PCR, a mixture combining 60 forward primers for TCR Vbeta segments and 13 reverse primers for TCR Jbeta segments was used. The CDR3 region of rearranged TCR beta genes was amplified from genomic DNA with a multiplex PCR assay. The Illumina HiSeq System was used to sequence the amplified TCR beta libraries as 87-base-pair reads. The original methods were these. A later analysis counted about 80 million unique TCR beta chains across the 666 repertoires, and 9 million to 14 million of these chains were shared by at least two donors. Raw reads were error-corrected and collapsed into unique sequences with a nearest-neighbor algorithm that merged closely related sequences to remove PCR and sequencing errors. CDR3 sequences were aligned to IMGT reference sequences to assign V, D and J gene segments. Each retained sequence needed at least a six-nucleotide match to both a V gene segment and a J gene segment. Rearrangements were called productive when the CDR3 lacked stop codons and stayed in frame with V and J; all others were non-productive. Following IMGT convention, CDR3 was defined as the stretch from the second conserved V-encoded cysteine up to the conserved J-encoded phenylalanine. The earlier analysis of some 600 of the donors excluded sequences that lacked an unambiguous match to a single V gene segment. An earlier analysis of 587 of the donors classified V segments as functional when productive rearrangements were above 56.7% and as segregating when the standard deviation between donors was above 5%. A statistical classification framework was built for diagnosing cytomegalovirus status from the catalog of TCR beta chain sequences. In a later analysis, TCR nucleotide sequences were compared against IMGT/GENE-DB human TR gene sequences so that V and J genes could be assigned. Using the TCRdist pipeline, a later analysis assigned CDR3 sequences along with most-parsimonious VDJ recombination scenarios. A later analysis defined each TCR beta chain by its CDR3 amino acid sequence plus V-gene family, and excluded reads lacking a unique V-gene family. In a later analysis, nearly 600 highly shared, low-generation-probability nucleotide sequences were removed to address suspected cross-contamination and a sequencing artifact. A later analysis calculated a clonal expansion index for each public chain from normalized within-repertoire ranks of inferred template counts. In a later analysis, generation probabilities were computed with a VDJ recombination model fitted to out-of-frame rearrangements, and the resulting probabilities were checked against IGoR. A later analysis scored TCR-TCR, TCR-HLA and TCR-CMV co-occurrence with hypergeometric tests, applying a repertoire-size bias correction to TCR pairs. A later analysis estimated false discovery rates by permuting HLA or CMV assignments 20 times. In a later analysis, co-occurring TCRs were grouped using DBSCAN, and TCRdist sequence similarity was added for clustering within HLA-allele-positive subsets. For co-occurrence clustering, repertoires with fewer than 30,000 or more than 120,000 public chains were excluded, along with about five repertoires with anomalous nucleotide sharing. TCRdb holds this immuneACCESS table with in-frame rearrangements only. Some clones are missing; in checked studies, unresolved V genes explain under half, and the rest has no known cause. V and J calls and clone size are given by that table; D and trimming were obtained from the DNA. This sample's table contains about 200,000 clones. 6.5% of the sample is taken by the ten largest.

Material for sequencing was PBMCs. The sequence came from a man aged 25 to 45 in good health and CMV-seronegative. The V and J segments used are TRBV28 and TRBJ1-1, with no confident D gene call. In nucleotides, the sequence is TGTGCCAGCAGGTACATGAACACTGAAGCTTTCTTT. It codes for CASRYMNTEAFF. The CDR3 plus the reference TRBV28 and TRBJ1-1 genes for the other parts give the full variable domain: DVKVTQSSRYLVKRTGEKVFLECVQDMDHENMFWYRQDPGLGLRLIYFSYDVKMKEKGDIPEGYSVSREKKERFSLILESASTNQTSMYLCASRYMNTEAFFGQGTRLTVV.